The entry below describes one T cell receptor beta chain. Here immunoSEQ multiplex PCR was the method, and the copy in TCRdb shows in-frame clones only, minus some. The sample lists over 200,000 clones; roughly 80% were seen once. Trimming removed 5 bases from V and 4 bases from J, with 14 bases in between. The V gene's germline CDR1 is LNHDA and CDR2 SQIVND (reference sequence). The CDR3 covers 14 residues. This sample was included in a study of blood T cell repertoires in COVID-19. Study overall: Italy, Spain and the United States were the sources of the convalescent and acute COVID-19 samples.

The sequenced sample consisted of peripheral blood. This chain joins TRBV19 and TRBJ2-5, with a possible D match to TRBD1 (6 bases). The sequence was obtained from an elderly woman with acute or convalescent COVID-19. In DNA form, the CDR3 reads TGTGCCAGTAGTCACCCGGGACAAAGAGAGACCCAGTACTTC. Translated: CASSHPGQRETQYF.